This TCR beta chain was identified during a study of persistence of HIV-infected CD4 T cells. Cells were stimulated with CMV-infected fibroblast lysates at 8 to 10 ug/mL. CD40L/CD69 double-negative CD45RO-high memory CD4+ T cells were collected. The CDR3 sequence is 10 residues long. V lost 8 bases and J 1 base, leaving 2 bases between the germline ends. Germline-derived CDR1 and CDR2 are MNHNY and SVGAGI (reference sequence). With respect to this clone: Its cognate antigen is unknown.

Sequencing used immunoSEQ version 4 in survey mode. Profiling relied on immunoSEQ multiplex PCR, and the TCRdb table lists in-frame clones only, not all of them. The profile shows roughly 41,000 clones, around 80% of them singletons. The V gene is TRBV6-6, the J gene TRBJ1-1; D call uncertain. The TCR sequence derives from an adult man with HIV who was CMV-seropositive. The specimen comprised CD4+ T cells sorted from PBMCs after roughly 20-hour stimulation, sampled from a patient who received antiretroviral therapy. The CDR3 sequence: CASGNTEAFF. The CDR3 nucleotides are TGTGCCAGCGGGAACACTGAAGCTTTCTTT.